These T cell receptor beta chains were read from a single sample in a study of blood T cell repertoires in COVID-19. Sequenced by immunoSEQ multiplex PCR; TCRdb stores in-frame clones only, minus some. The data hold some 400,000 clones, with about 89% observed a single time. Sequencing was done on a sample of PBMCs or T cells enriched from blood (not recorded which). The source of these receptors is a woman aged 35 to 49 who had been exposed to COVID-19. Each CDR3 is given without its conserved first and last residue. Clone size is given for some rows only: seen once, a few or many times, or a class if the clone is expanded.

v_call clone_size cdr3_aa
TRBV19 NA ASSITTGGKTNQPQH
TRBV20-1 few SARKSSV
TRBV7-2 NA ASRETGQVGGYT
TRBV3-1/TRBV3-2 NA ASSPTLDRDSPLH
TRBV9 NA ASSVSLDFEQF
TRBV4-2 once ASSQDWSSGGRIGQY
TRBV6-6 NA ASSSFGTSGGGNTGELF
TRBV5-5 NA ASSSGLAGGPQETQY
TRBV11-3 NA ASSSRGSPEAF
TRBV27 NA ASSPGQENQPQH
TRBV19 once ASQVPSGNILSTEAF
TRBV14 NA ASSQVVGDEQF
TRBV12-5 NA ASGGGQDNQPQH
TRBV5-1 NA ASSLTATNEKLF
TRBV7-8 NA ASSLGPGGGEKLF
TRBV2 NA ASSEGLEAF
TRBV10-3 NA AISDPPRGAI
TRBV6-5 NA ASTDVAGMGTEAF
TRBV7-9 once ASSVDRGIVKAF
TRBV2 NA ASSLQGVPGEQY
TRBV3-1/TRBV3-2 NA ASSQAGTSYNEQF
TRBV5-6 NA ASSQDRGNYGYT
TRBV7-2 NA ASSYKGQGAYTEQF
TRBV3-1/TRBV3-2 NA ASSQAGVSYEQY
TRBV23-1 NA AGYRDRGPKCNQPQH
TRBV7-2 NA ASSSGGKNTEAF
TRBV15 NA ATSRPPRVGQKYGELF
TRBV27 NA ASSPFRVGTEAF
TRBV2 NA ASMWQGEGYT
TRBV24-1 NA ATSDRQGTRYGYT
TRBV5-1 NA ASSLAGTGGDYGYT
TRBV7-3 NA ASSRGQGSYNEQF
TRBV30 NA AWSVERTSSTSGRAPGSRSGQY
TRBV19 once ASSIRDRSYEQY
TRBV15 NA ATSRDLQNTEAF
TRBV2 NA ASSATGGHNQPQH
TRBV24-1 NA ATSDPGQGAGEQY